The clone carrying this T cell receptor (beta chain) has a handful of counts. Its specificity is not known. Germline V gene sequence: CDR1 MNHEY, CDR2 SMNVEV (reference sequence). J was trimmed by 2 bases and V by 2 bases; bases with no gene match: 0. The CDR3 contains 13 residues. Only in-frame clones appear in the TCRdb table, and some are missing; sequencing was by immunoSEQ multiplex PCR. The data show approximately 150,000 clones, about 89% seen once. The data derive from a study of cytomegalovirus exposure and HLA in healthy donors. Overall study findings and caveats: It was reported that the classifier diagnosed cytomegalovirus status with high specificity and sensitivity in both the original and validation cohorts. Despite most TCR sequences being rare, some public TCRs occurred in many donors.

The receptor comes from a man between 18 and 29 years old in good health and CMV-seropositive. This rearrangement joins TRBV27 to TRBJ2-7, with 7 bases matching TRBD1. Sequenced input: PBMCs. The CDR3 bases are TGTGCCAGCAGTTTAGGGACAGCCTACGAGCAGTACTTC. This encodes CASSLGTAYEQYF.